The TCR beta chain described here comes from a study of tumor-infiltrating lymphocytes in localized non-small cell lung cancer. Study-wide background: Several tumor histologies, both smoking statuses, and some post-neoadjuvant chemotherapy samples were included. Each patient gave resected tumor and non-adjacent uninvolved lung tissue. General observations from the study: Each assay used a separate piece of the same tissue. Not all patients were TCR sequenced, owing to tissue quantity.

Produced via immunoSEQ multiplex PCR; TCRdb's table is partial and in-frame only. The table lists some 7,600 clones, about 60% of them singletons. By share, this clone counts as medium-sized. As yet, its antigen is unknown. The V end was cut by 0 bases, the J end by 6 bases, with 6 bases between. The CDR3 sequence is 14 residues long. The V gene's germline CDR1 is SGHTA and CDR2 FQGNSA. This sequence was found in a human donor with non-small cell lung cancer. The chain is built from TRBV7-2 and TRBJ1-6; the D is unclear. The sequenced material came from uninvolved lung tissue not adjacent to the tumor. The chain's CDR3 is CASSLALRNSPLHF. The CDR3 DNA reads as TGTGCCAGCAGCTTAGCTCTCCGTAATTCACCCCTCCACTTT.